A selection of T cell receptor beta chains follows, all from one sample in a study of T cells in narcolepsy. TCRdb keeps only in-frame clones here, not all; method: immunoSEQ multiplex PCR. The profile shows 25,000 to 35,000 clones, 80% to 85% of them singletons. The sequencing input was CD45RA- memory CD4+ T cells from PBMCs. The receptors were sampled from a human donor with narcolepsy. Both conserved end residues are part of each CDR3. Each record gives: J gene, clone size, V gene, D gene, CDR3 DNA, CDR3 protein. D genes are given only for firm matches. A clone size is listed for some rows: how often the clone was seen (once, few, many), or a class if it is expanded.

j_call: TRBJ2-1
clone_size: -
v_call: TRBV27
d_call: TRBD2
cdr3_nt: TGTGCCAGCAGTTTCGGCGCGGGGGGGCGATTTAGTAACAATGAGCAGTTCTTC
cdr3_aa: CASSFGAGGRFSNNEQFF

j_call: TRBJ1-4
clone_size: once
v_call: TRBV25-1
d_call: -
cdr3_nt: TGTGCCAGCAGTGAATATAGAGGGAATGAAAAACTGTTTTTT
cdr3_aa: CASSEYRGNEKLFF

j_call: TRBJ1-6
clone_size: -
v_call: TRBV7-6
d_call: -
cdr3_nt: TGTGCCAGCAGCCGCGCAGGGGAGGGTAATTCACCCCTCCACTTT
cdr3_aa: CASSRAGEGNSPLHF

j_call: TRBJ2-7
clone_size: -
v_call: TRBV5-1
d_call: TRBD1
cdr3_nt: TGCGCCAGCAGCTCGGCTCCGGGACAGCCCTACGAGCAGTACTTC
cdr3_aa: CASSSAPGQPYEQYF

j_call: TRBJ2-5
clone_size: -
v_call: TRBV5-1
d_call: -
cdr3_nt: TGCGCCAGCAGCTTGACAGGGAAGGAGACCCAGTACTTC
cdr3_aa: CASSLTGKETQYF

j_call: TRBJ1-5
clone_size: few
v_call: TRBV5-1
d_call: -
cdr3_nt: TGCGCCAGCAGCGCGGTGGGGGGTAGCGGTCAGCCCCAGCATTTT
cdr3_aa: CASSAVGGSGQPQHF

j_call: TRBJ1-6
clone_size: -
v_call: TRBV27
d_call: -
cdr3_nt: TGTGCCAGCAGTTCCCACCGGGAGAATTCACCCCTCCACTTT
cdr3_aa: CASSSHRENSPLHF

j_call: TRBJ2-7
clone_size: -
v_call: TRBV4-3
d_call: -
cdr3_nt: TGCGCCAGCAGCCAAGATAGGACCGCGGGCCCCTACGAGCAGTACTTC
cdr3_aa: CASSQDRTAGPYEQYF

j_call: TRBJ1-2
clone_size: -
v_call: TRBV28
d_call: -
cdr3_nt: TGTGCCAGCAGTTTATCGATGGGGGGGAGCACAAGAACCTTC
cdr3_aa: CASSLSMGGSTRTF

j_call: TRBJ2-1
clone_size: -
v_call: TRBV5-4
d_call: -
cdr3_nt: TGTGCCAGCATCGATCGGGGACGGCTAAGGAATGAGCAGTTCTTC
cdr3_aa: CASIDRGRLRNEQFF

j_call: TRBJ1-1
clone_size: -
v_call: TRBV19
d_call: TRBD1
cdr3_nt: TGTGCCAGTAGTACAACAGGGGGCAGGGCTGAAGCTTTCTTT
cdr3_aa: CASSTTGGRAEAFF

j_call: TRBJ2-7
clone_size: -
v_call: TRBV2
d_call: TRBD1
cdr3_nt: TGTGCCAGCGCTTGGGACAGGGGGCGCCGGGAGCAGTACTTC
cdr3_aa: CASAWDRGRREQYF

j_call: TRBJ1-2
clone_size: few
v_call: TRBV5-1
d_call: TRBD1
cdr3_nt: TGCGCCAGCGCAAACGACCCAGGGACAGGTGGGGGCTACACCTTC
cdr3_aa: CASANDPGTGGGYTF

j_call: TRBJ1-5
clone_size: once
v_call: TRBV19
d_call: -
cdr3_nt: TGTGCCAGTCAATCCGGCACGGGGCGGCCCCAGCATTTT
cdr3_aa: CASQSGTGRPQHF

j_call: TRBJ1-5
clone_size: -
v_call: TRBV7-2
d_call: -
cdr3_nt: TGTGCCAGCAGCTTAGAGGGTCGGGCAATGGCAAATCAGCCCCAGCATTTT
cdr3_aa: CASSLEGRAMANQPQHF

j_call: TRBJ2-7
clone_size: -
v_call: TRBV7-3
d_call: TRBD1
cdr3_nt: TGTGCCAGCAGCTTAGATGCGGGACAGGGGATTATCTACGAGCAGTACTTC
cdr3_aa: CASSLDAGQGIIYEQYF

j_call: TRBJ2-7
clone_size: -
v_call: TRBV4-1
d_call: TRBD1
cdr3_nt: TGCGCCAGCAGCGTCCGGGACAGGGCCTACGAGCAGTACTTC
cdr3_aa: CASSVRDRAYEQYF

j_call: TRBJ1-5
clone_size: -
v_call: TRBV6-1
d_call: -
cdr3_nt: TGTGCCAGCAGTGGGTTGGCAGGCTATAGCAATCAGCCCCAGCATTTT
cdr3_aa: CASSGLAGYSNQPQHF

j_call: TRBJ1-1
clone_size: -
v_call: TRBV19
d_call: -
cdr3_nt: TGTGCCAGTATTTATAAGGGGCGAGCTTTCTTT
cdr3_aa: CASIYKGRAFF

j_call: TRBJ2-7
clone_size: few
v_call: TRBV6-5
d_call: -
cdr3_nt: TGTGCCAGCAGACTGACCTCGGACGGCTACGAGCAGTACTTC
cdr3_aa: CASRLTSDGYEQYF

j_call: TRBJ2-2
clone_size: -
v_call: TRBV9
d_call: -
cdr3_nt: TGTGCCAGCAGCGTAGGTTCTTCGAACGGGGAGCTGTTTTTT
cdr3_aa: CASSVGSSNGELFF

j_call: TRBJ1-6
clone_size: -
v_call: TRBV29-1
d_call: -
cdr3_nt: TGCAGCGTTGGACAGTACAATAATTCACCCCTCCACTTT
cdr3_aa: CSVGQYNNSPLHF

j_call: TRBJ1-3
clone_size: -
v_call: TRBV10-3
d_call: -
cdr3_nt: TGTGCCATCAGTGAGTCAACAGGGACCGGAAACACCATATATTTT
cdr3_aa: CAISESTGTGNTIYF

j_call: TRBJ2-2
clone_size: once
v_call: TRBV29-1
d_call: -
cdr3_nt: TGCAGCGTTCTCTTGGGACAAAACACCGGGGAGCTGTTTTTT
cdr3_aa: CSVLLGQNTGELFF

j_call: TRBJ1-5
clone_size: -
v_call: TRBV28
d_call: -
cdr3_nt: TGTGCCAGCAGTTTGGGCGGGATTTTAGGGTCGGCCTATCAGCCCCAGCATTTT
cdr3_aa: CASSLGGILGSAYQPQHF

j_call: TRBJ1-4
clone_size: -
v_call: TRBV19
d_call: -
cdr3_nt: TGTGCCAGTAATCCCTCAGGCCGTAATGAAAAACTGTTTTTT
cdr3_aa: CASNPSGRNEKLFF

j_call: TRBJ2-1
clone_size: few
v_call: TRBV7-2
d_call: TRBD1
cdr3_nt: TGTGCCAGCAGCTATACAGGGGACCCCAGGGATGAGCAGTTCTTC
cdr3_aa: CASSYTGDPRDEQFF

j_call: TRBJ2-1
clone_size: -
v_call: TRBV9
d_call: TRBD2
cdr3_nt: TGTGCCAGCAGCGCGAGCGGGGTGTTCAATGAGCAGTTCTTC
cdr3_aa: CASSASGVFNEQFF

j_call: TRBJ2-6
clone_size: once
v_call: TRBV7-9
d_call: -
cdr3_nt: TGTGCCAGCAGCCCCCGAGGGGGAGGCTCTGGGGCCAACGTCCTGACTTTC
cdr3_aa: CASSPRGGGSGANVLTF

j_call: TRBJ2-1
clone_size: few
v_call: TRBV7-2
d_call: -
cdr3_nt: TGTGCCAGCAGCCCCTTGGTCAATGAGCAGTTCTTC
cdr3_aa: CASSPLVNEQFF

j_call: TRBJ1-1
clone_size: few
v_call: TRBV5-1
d_call: -
cdr3_nt: TGCGCCAGCGAGGGGGGCGGGATGAACACTGAAGCTTTCTTT
cdr3_aa: CASEGGGMNTEAFF

j_call: TRBJ2-3
clone_size: once
v_call: TRBV2
d_call: -
cdr3_nt: TGTGCCAGCAGTGAAGCGCAGGGTATGGGGAGCACAGATACGCAGTATTTT
cdr3_aa: CASSEAQGMGSTDTQYF

j_call: TRBJ2-3
clone_size: -
v_call: TRBV2
d_call: TRBD1
cdr3_nt: TGTGCCAGCTCGACAGGGGGCGCAGATACGCAGTATTTT
cdr3_aa: CASSTGGADTQYF

j_call: TRBJ2-5
clone_size: -
v_call: TRBV7-9
d_call: -
cdr3_nt: TGTGCGGTCGGGGAAGAGACCCAGTACTTC
cdr3_aa: CAVGEETQYF

j_call: TRBJ2-7
clone_size: -
v_call: TRBV6-1
d_call: TRBD1
cdr3_nt: TGTGCCAGCAGTTGGGCGGGACAGGGCTACGAGCAGTACTTC
cdr3_aa: CASSWAGQGYEQYF

j_call: TRBJ2-3
clone_size: -
v_call: TRBV7-2
d_call: -
cdr3_nt: TGTGCCAGCACCGCGGGACTCTACACAGATACGCAGTATTTT
cdr3_aa: CASTAGLYTDTQYF

j_call: TRBJ2-7
clone_size: -
v_call: TRBV5-4
d_call: TRBD2
cdr3_nt: TGTGCCAGCAGCTTTAGCGGGGGGGGGCACTACGAGCAGTACTTC
cdr3_aa: CASSFSGGGHYEQYF

j_call: TRBJ2-5
clone_size: -
v_call: TRBV5-1
d_call: -
cdr3_nt: TGCGCCAGCAGCTTGGAAGCCGGGACCCAAGAGACCCAGTACTTC
cdr3_aa: CASSLEAGTQETQYF

j_call: TRBJ1-2
clone_size: few
v_call: TRBV10-3
d_call: TRBD1
cdr3_nt: TGTGCCATCAGGGCCTCGGACAGGGGGCAGGATGGCTACACCTTC
cdr3_aa: CAIRASDRGQDGYTF

j_call: TRBJ1-5
clone_size: -
v_call: TRBV7-9
d_call: -
cdr3_nt: TGTGCCAGCAGCTTCGAGACAGTAAATCGGCCCCAGCATTTT
cdr3_aa: CASSFETVNRPQHF

j_call: TRBJ1-1
clone_size: -
v_call: TRBV4-1
d_call: -
cdr3_nt: TGCGCCAGCAGCCAGGGTAGGGTGGGTAAAAACACTGAAGCTTTCTTT
cdr3_aa: CASSQGRVGKNTEAFF

j_call: TRBJ2-7
clone_size: -
v_call: TRBV28
d_call: -
cdr3_nt: TGTGCCAGCAGTTTAGTCTACGAGCAGTACTTC
cdr3_aa: CASSLVYEQYF

j_call: TRBJ2-2
clone_size: -
v_call: TRBV11-2
d_call: TRBD2
cdr3_nt: TGTGCCAGCAGCTCCTCAGCGGGGGCGGAGGTGTTTTTT
cdr3_aa: CASSSSAGAEVFF

j_call: TRBJ1-1
clone_size: -
v_call: TRBV7-3
d_call: -
cdr3_nt: TGTGCCAGCAGCTTAAAATCAGGGAACACTGAAGCTTTCTTT
cdr3_aa: CASSLKSGNTEAFF

j_call: TRBJ1-3
clone_size: -
v_call: TRBV4-1
d_call: TRBD1
cdr3_nt: TGCGCCAGCAGCCAAGAGCCGGGACAGGGTAGCTCTGGAAACACCATATATTTT
cdr3_aa: CASSQEPGQGSSGNTIYF

j_call: TRBJ1-1
clone_size: -
v_call: TRBV5-4
d_call: TRBD1
cdr3_nt: TGTGCCAGCAGCCCGGGGACAGGGTCTCTCACTGAAGCTTTCTTT
cdr3_aa: CASSPGTGSLTEAFF

j_call: TRBJ1-6
clone_size: -
v_call: TRBV27
d_call: -
cdr3_nt: TGTGCCACCTCAGAGGCCGGGAATTCACCCCTCCACTTT
cdr3_aa: CATSEAGNSPLHF

j_call: TRBJ1-4
clone_size: few
v_call: TRBV4-3
d_call: -
cdr3_nt: TGCGCCAGCAGCCAAGAACCTGGAAGGAGTCTCCTATTT
cdr3_aa: CASSQEPGRSLLF

j_call: TRBJ1-1
clone_size: -
v_call: TRBV30
d_call: -
cdr3_nt: TGTGCCTGGAGTGGGGAAGCTAAGTCGGGAGGGCGGGACACTGAAGCTTTCTTT
cdr3_aa: CAWSGEAKSGGRDTEAFF

j_call: TRBJ1-2
clone_size: few
v_call: TRBV7-8
d_call: TRBD1
cdr3_nt: TGTGCCAGCAGCTTAACGACAGGGGTCTATGGCTACACCTTC
cdr3_aa: CASSLTTGVYGYTF

j_call: TRBJ2-3
clone_size: -
v_call: TRBV6-1
d_call: -
cdr3_nt: TGTGCCAGCAGTGGGGAGAGGGCAGATACGCAGTATTTT
cdr3_aa: CASSGERADTQYF